Below, 5 T cell receptor beta chains from the same sample are listed, as sequenced in a study of blood T cell repertoires in COVID-19. Sequenced by immunoSEQ multiplex PCR; TCRdb stores in-frame clones only, minus some. There are 76,000 or so clones in the sample; roughly 87% occur only once, and 6.5% to 8.5% lies in the top ten. The material sequenced was peripheral blood. The origin of the receptors is a man aged 30-40 years with acute or convalescent COVID-19.

This chain connects TRBV20-1 to TRBJ1-5, with D uncertain. The CDR3 sequence is 11 residues long. Trimming left V 5 bases short and J 7 bases short, with 9 bases between. Germline CDR1 is DFQATT and CDR2 is SNEGSKA (reference sequence). CDR3 in amino acids: CSAVRGQPQHF. CDR3 nucleotides: TGCAGTGCTGTCCGAGGGCAGCCCCAGCATTTT.

The rearrangement uses TRBV5-4 and TRBJ2-5, with 12 bases matching TRBD2. This CDR3 contains 16 residues. CDR1 SGHNT and CDR2 YYREEE come from the germline V gene (reference sequence). The junction had 7 bases not matched to a gene; V was cut back by 3 bases and J by 4 bases. The CDR3 sequence is CASSWAGLAGRETQYF. The CDR3 DNA reads as TGTGCCAGCAGCTGGGCTGGACTAGCGGGAAGAGAGACCCAGTACTTC.

The chain is built from TRBV10-3 and TRBJ2-7; D unclear. CDR1 and CDR2 (germline): ENHRY, SYGVKD. CDR3 length equals 13 residues. Deletions cut 0 bases from V and 4 bases from J, with 7 bases between. The CDR3 region has the DNA TGTGCCATCAGTGAGTCTCCGGGTTACGAGCAGTACTTC. It specifies CAISESPGYEQYF.

The chain couples TRBV30 to TRBJ1-1, with 11 bases aligning to TRBD1. The CDR3 sequence is 13 residues long. CDR1 is GTSNPN, CDR2 SVGIG, per germline (reference sequence). With 3 bases clipped from V and 5 bases from J, the junction kept 2 bases outside the gene matches. The CDR3 here is CAWSRDRGTEAFF. As DNA, the CDR3 is TGTGCCTGGAGCCGGGACAGGGGGACTGAAGCTTTCTTT.

V usage is TRBV19 and J usage is TRBJ1-5; D is possibly TRBD1 (5 bases). Germline lookup yields CDR1 LNHDA and CDR2 SQIVND (reference sequence). Deletions cut 6 bases from V and 7 bases from J, with 13 bases between. The CDR3 runs 13 residues. The CDR3 loop is CASSYRRGQPQHF. Here the CDR3 DNA reads TGTGCCAGTAGCTACAGGCGTGGGCAGCCCCAGCATTTT.